This section outlines one TCR beta chain sequence together with its context. It may be a read error: a sequence one base away is much more abundant. From germline, CDR1 is MNHNS and CDR2 SASEGT. This CDR3 is 15 amino acids long. V shed 6 bases and J shed 0 bases, with 14 bases lying between them. An equimolar mix of two oligonucleotides served as the beta constant-region primer for TRBC1 and TRBC2. TCRdb called the UMI-ligation and nested PCR reads again in MiXCR, with one record for every CDR3 protein. The profile covers some 100,000 distinct CDR3 sequences, with more than 6.5% appearing a single time and 1.5% to 2% taken by the ten largest. The record originates from a study of naive and memory T cell subsets.

The rearrangement joins TRBV6-1 to TRBJ1-2; no reliable D call. Sequencing was performed on central memory CD4+ T cells from blood. The TCR was taken from a human donor in good health. The CDR3 DNA reads TGTGCCAGCAGCGTTACAGTGTGGACTAACTATGGCTACACCTTC. As protein: CASSVTVWTNYGYTF.